This T cell receptor (beta chain) was sequenced during a study of patients and donors after allogeneic stem cell transplantation. This clonotype was recorded many times. TCRdb independently ran MiXCR on the RT-PCR reads; one entry per CDR3 protein. This sample has roughly 8,400 distinct CDR3 sequences, with roughly 4% found just once. Between the trimmed V and J ends, which lost 4 bases and 6 bases, there was a span of 13 bases. Germline CDR1 and CDR2: SEHNR and FQNEAQ (reference sequence). The CDR3 is 13 residues long. The receptor was derived from a human donor who was either an allogeneic HSCT recipient or a stem cell or donor lymphocyte infusion donor (not recorded which). It is not recorded whose cells these are; they may come from a transplant donor. This chain connects TRBV7-9 to TRBJ2-7; D perhaps matches TRBD1 (6 bases). What was sequenced was blood, either unsorted or a sorted T cell fraction (not recorded which). The CDR3 protein is CASSSWQGREQYF. The CDR3 DNA follows: TGTGCCAGCAGCTCATGGCAGGGGCGCGAGCAGTACTTC.